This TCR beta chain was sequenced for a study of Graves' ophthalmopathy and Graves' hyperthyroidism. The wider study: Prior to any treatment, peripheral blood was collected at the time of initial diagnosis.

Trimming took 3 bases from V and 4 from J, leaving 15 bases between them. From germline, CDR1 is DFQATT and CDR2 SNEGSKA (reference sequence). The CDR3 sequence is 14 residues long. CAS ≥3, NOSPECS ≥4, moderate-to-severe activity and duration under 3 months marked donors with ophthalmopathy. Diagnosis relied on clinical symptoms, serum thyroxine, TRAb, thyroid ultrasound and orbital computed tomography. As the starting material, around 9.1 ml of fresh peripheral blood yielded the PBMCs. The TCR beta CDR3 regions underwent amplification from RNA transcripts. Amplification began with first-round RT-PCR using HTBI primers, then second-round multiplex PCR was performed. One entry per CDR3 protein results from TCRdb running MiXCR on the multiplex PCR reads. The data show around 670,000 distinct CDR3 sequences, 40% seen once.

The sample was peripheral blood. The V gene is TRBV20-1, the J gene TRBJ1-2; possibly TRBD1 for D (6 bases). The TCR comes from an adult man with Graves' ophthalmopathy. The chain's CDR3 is CSARTYRVSYGYTF. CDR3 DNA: TGCAGTGCTAGGACGTACAGGGTTAGCTATGGCTACACCTTC.